The following is a T cell receptor beta chain sequence with its context. Its cognate antigen has yet to be identified. Per-base qualities were not stored, and no clone one base away is much larger. This entry belongs to a study of CD8+CD57+ T cells in acquired aplastic anemia (dated by TCRdb to 2017 to 2018). Looking at the study overall: DNA extracted from sorted CD4+ and CD8+ cells had a mean of roughly 3.4 ug, with a range of roughly 0.17 to 30 ug. CD8+CD57+ expansion was defined as frequency above the mean frequency observed in healthy subjects.

Points the paper makes about the study in general: Patients and healthy controls showed no significant difference in CD8+ Simpson's diversity (P=0.060). Roughly 30 CD8+ CDR3 sequences were shared between patients and controls but appeared highly expressed in patients and within their immunodominant clones.

TCR beta VDJ combination and CDR3 sequence profiling used genomic DNA as the template. TCR repertoire sequencing was run on an Illumina HiSeq 2000. Processing in the source paper ran as follows. TRBV/TRBJ rearrangement plots, CDR3 size and DJ length profiles, and Simpson's diversity index were used to evaluate the repertoires. The most abundant DNA sequence in the deep sequencing data was taken as the immunodominant clone. CDR3 amino acid sequences were screened for sharing across subjects and compared with published repertoires and the VDJdb database. TCRdb handled the public reads itself, with Q25 trimming in fastp and clone calling in MiXCR, and kept productive beta chains. Every entry covers one CDR3 protein and lists the most common genes and DNA from its rows. These V and J calls originate from TCRdb's pipeline instead of the authors' own analysis. In this sample the table shows over 150,000 distinct CDR3 sequences, around 60% of which occur a single time. About 39% of the sample rests with the top ten.

For CDR1 and CDR2, the germline V gene (reference sequence) lists DFQATT and SNEGSKA. V loses 2 bases of germline sequence and J loses 2 bases, and the interval between the two ends is 10 bases. From cysteine to phenylalanine, the CDR3 is 13 amino acids long. Of all the DNA, just the CDR3 is kept, 39 bases in frame from base 1. Expansion of CD8+CD57+ cells had been shown by flow cytometry in the patients chosen for sequencing. Every patient had a diagnosis of severe acquired aplastic anemia based on International Study of Aplastic Anemia and Agranulocytosis and Camitta criteria. Patients had received no therapy at the time of blood sampling. In this study, sorted CD4+ and CD8+ T cells from the blood of healthy subjects and of severe aplastic anemia patients had their TCR repertoires deep-sequenced. Patients were enrolled under clinicaltrials.gov protocols 00001620, 01623167, 00001397, 00071045, 00081523 and 00961064 in the USA. Ficoll-Paque density gradient centrifugation was used to isolate peripheral blood mononuclear cells. Before DNA extraction, CD4+ and CD8+ T cells were sorted with FACS or magnetic beads.

Sample: sorted CD4+, CD8+, or CD8+CD57+ T cells (not recorded which) from PBMCs. The TCR originated in a human donor with aplastic anemia. Recombination joined TRBV20-1 with TRBJ2-7; a tentative D call is TRBD1 (5 bases match). Read as DNA, the sequence is TGCAGTGCTAGAAAGGGGATGGCCTACGAGCAGTACTTC. The translation is CSARKGMAYEQYF.